This T cell receptor (beta chain) emerged from a study of blood T cell repertoires in COVID-19 (dated by TCRdb to 2018 to 2020). A note on the overall study: Collaborator samples came from the United States, Italy and Spain and covered acute and convalescent phases of COVID-19. The prospective study material was composed of cDNA or gDNA derived from T cells, B-cell-depleted T cells, or PBMCs. Deeply sampled blood TCRbeta repertoires from subjects exposed to, actively infected with, or recovered from COVID-19 were included in the dataset. The repertoires were released in a freely available public database intended as a resource for research on the immune response to SARS-CoV-2. The samples were drawn from two sources: the first 160 participants of the ongoing ImmuneRACE study, and over 1,000 subjects contributed by 6 global collaborators. Sample metadata almost always included a de-identified subject ID, COVID-19 status, age in years and sex. Where available, HLA class I and class II types were taken from metadata supplied by the sample provider and were not determined by assay-based typing. The study at large found these results: The quantity of clinical and demographic metadata differed by source and by participant and was supplied without curation.

With respect to this clone: Its recognized antigen is unknown. No clone much larger than this one lies a single base away; base qualities are absent.

The immunoSEQ Assay, a bias-controlled multiplex PCR, was used to amplify TCRbeta CDR3 regions from genomic DNA. The authors' pipeline ran thus. Within the assay, amplification of reference gene primers was used to estimate how many nucleated cells each sample contained. Sequence reads were collapsed and filtered to measure the absolute abundance of every unique TCRbeta CDR3 rearrangement. For each sample, productive Simpson clonality was calculated by taking the square root of Simpson's diversity index across productive rearrangements. TCRdb stores this immuneACCESS table with in-frame sequences only. Part of the clones is absent; in the studies checked, under half of the shortfall reflects unresolved V genes, and no reason is known for the rest. V, J and clone size derive from that table, while D and trimming were established from the DNA sequence. The table for this sample lists about 200,000 clones; around 85% of them were counted only once. The biggest ten clones account for 0.85% to 0.95% of the sample.

Sequences GTSNPN (CDR1) and SVGIG (CDR2) are obtained from the germline V gene (reference sequence). Reading from cysteine to phenylalanine, the CDR3 counts 13 amino acids. Left in the record is the CDR3 DNA by itself, 39 bases read in frame from the first base. Here V drops 4 bases and J drops 2 bases, and the junction holds 4 bases not matched to any gene. At one collaborating source in Seattle, patients were enrolled during active infection and were followed longitudinally through the course of disease. Whole blood was collected in K2EDTA tubes by collaborating institutions according to the institutions' own protocols. For TCRbeta analysis, collaborator samples were shipped as frozen whole blood, as isolated PBMCs, or as DNA extracted from either sample type.

This clonotype originated in a man in his 60s with COVID-19, enrolled during active disease. Sequenced material: peripheral blood. The chain links TRBV30 with TRBJ1-2, with TRBD1 identical over 7 junction bases. The encoded CDR3 is CAWTPTGNYGYTF. The sequenced DNA is TGTGCCTGGACCCCGACAGGGAACTATGGCTACACCTTC.